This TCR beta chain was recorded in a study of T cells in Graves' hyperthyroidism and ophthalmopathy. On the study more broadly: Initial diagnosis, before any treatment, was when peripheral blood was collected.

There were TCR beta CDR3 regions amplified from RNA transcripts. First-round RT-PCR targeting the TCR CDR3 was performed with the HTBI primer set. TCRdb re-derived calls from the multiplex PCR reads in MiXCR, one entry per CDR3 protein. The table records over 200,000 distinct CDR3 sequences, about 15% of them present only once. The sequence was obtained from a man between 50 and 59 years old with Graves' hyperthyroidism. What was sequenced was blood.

CDR3: CASSQVKGYEQYF. The CDR3 DNA is TGCGCCAGCAGCCAGGTTAAGGGGTACGAGCAGTACTTC. The chain couples TRBV4-3 to TRBJ2-7, with D perhaps TRBD1 (5 bases). Per the germline V gene, CDR1 is LGHNA and CDR2 is YSLEER. The length of the CDR3 is 13 residues. Trimming left V 3 bases short and J 4 bases short, with 10 bases between.